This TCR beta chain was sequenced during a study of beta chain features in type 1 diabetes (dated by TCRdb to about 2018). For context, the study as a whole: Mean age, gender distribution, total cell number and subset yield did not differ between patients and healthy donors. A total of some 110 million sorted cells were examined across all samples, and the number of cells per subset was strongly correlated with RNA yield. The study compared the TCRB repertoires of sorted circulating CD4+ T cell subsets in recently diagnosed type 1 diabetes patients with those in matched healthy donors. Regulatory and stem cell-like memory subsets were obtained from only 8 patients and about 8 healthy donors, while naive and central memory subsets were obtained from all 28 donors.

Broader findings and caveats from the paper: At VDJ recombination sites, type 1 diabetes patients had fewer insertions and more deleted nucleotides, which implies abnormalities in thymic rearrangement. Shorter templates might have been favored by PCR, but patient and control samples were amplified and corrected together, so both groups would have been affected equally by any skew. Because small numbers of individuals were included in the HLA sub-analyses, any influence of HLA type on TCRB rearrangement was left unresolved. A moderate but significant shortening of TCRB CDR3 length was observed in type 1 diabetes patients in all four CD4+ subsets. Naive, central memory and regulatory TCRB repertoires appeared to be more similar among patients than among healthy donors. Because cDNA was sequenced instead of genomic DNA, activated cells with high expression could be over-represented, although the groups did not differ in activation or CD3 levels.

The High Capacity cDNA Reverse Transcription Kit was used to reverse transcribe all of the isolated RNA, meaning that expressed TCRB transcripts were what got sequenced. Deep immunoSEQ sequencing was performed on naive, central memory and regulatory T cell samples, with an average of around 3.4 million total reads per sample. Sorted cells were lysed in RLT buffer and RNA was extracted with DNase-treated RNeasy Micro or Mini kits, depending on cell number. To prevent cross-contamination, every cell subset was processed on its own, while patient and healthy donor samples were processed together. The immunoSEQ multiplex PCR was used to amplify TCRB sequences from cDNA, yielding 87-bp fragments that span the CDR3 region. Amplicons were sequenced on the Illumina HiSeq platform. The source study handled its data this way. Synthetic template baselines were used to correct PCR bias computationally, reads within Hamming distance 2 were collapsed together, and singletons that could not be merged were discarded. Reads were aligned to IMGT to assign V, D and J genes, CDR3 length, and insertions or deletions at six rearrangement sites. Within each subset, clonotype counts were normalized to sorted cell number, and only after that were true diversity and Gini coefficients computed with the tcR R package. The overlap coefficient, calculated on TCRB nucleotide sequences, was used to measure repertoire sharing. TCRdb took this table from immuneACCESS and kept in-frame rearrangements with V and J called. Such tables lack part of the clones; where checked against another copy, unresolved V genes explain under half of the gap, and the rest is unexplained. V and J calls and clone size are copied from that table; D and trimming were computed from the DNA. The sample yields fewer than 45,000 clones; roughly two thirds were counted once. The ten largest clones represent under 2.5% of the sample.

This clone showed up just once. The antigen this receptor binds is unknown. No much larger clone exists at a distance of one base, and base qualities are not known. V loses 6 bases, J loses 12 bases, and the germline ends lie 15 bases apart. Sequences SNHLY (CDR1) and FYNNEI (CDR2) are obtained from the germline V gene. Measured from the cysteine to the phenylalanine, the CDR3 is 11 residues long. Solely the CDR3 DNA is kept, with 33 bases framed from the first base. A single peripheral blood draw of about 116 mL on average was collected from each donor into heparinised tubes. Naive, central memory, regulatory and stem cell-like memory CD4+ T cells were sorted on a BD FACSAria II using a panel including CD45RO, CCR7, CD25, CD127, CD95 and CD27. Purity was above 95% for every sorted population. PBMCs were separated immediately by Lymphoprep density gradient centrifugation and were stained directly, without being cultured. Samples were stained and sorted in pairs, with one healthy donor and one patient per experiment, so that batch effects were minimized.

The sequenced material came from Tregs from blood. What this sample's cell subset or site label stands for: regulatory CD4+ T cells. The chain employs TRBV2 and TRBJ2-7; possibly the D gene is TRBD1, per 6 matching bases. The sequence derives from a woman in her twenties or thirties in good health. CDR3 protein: CASRTPGQPYF. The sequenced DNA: TGTGCCAGCAGAACGCCGGGACAACCGTACTTC.